Shown below are 23 T cell receptor beta chains from a single sample sequenced in a study of blood T cell repertoires in COVID-19 (dated by TCRdb to the early 2020s). Libraries were constructed by the immunoSEQ multiplex PCR assay. Imported from immuneACCESS, the table was reduced by TCRdb to in-frame sequences with V and J called. These copies leave out some clones; in studies compared against another copy, an unresolved V gene accounts for under half, and the cause of the remainder is not known. This sample is represented by approximately 28,000 clones; roughly 89% of them were singletons. The top ten clonotypes cover about 1.5% of the sample. Source material: peripheral blood. Receptor source: an older woman with active COVID-19.

The rearrangement uses TRBV3-1 (or the pseudogene TRBV3-2) and TRBJ2-5, with TRBD2 as a possible D gene (5 bases). This CDR3 comprises 14 residues. Per the germline V gene, CDR1 is LGHDT and CDR2 is YNNKEL (reference sequence). Trimming removed 3 bases from V and 5 bases from J, with 13 bases in between. Here the CDR3 reads CASSHTPGGETQYF. In DNA, the CDR3 is TGTGCCAGCAGCCATACGCCCGGCGGGGAGACCCAGTACTTC.

This clone showed up just once. The chain joins TRBV3-1 (or the pseudogene TRBV3-2) to TRBJ2-1, with 12 bases fitting TRBD2. This CDR3 has 14 amino acids. V shed 3 bases, J shed 7 bases, and the junction held 1 base outside the gene matches. Germline assignment: CDR1 LGHDT and CDR2 YNNKEL (reference sequence). CDR3 region: CASSHLAGGNEQFF. DNA for the CDR3: TGTGCCAGCAGCCACCTAGCGGGAGGGAATGAGCAGTTCTTC.

This chain joins TRBV28 and TRBJ2-1; 10 bases match TRBD2. V shed 1 base, J shed 6 bases, and the junction held 6 bases outside the gene matches. The CDR3 contains 16 residues. In germline, CDR1 is MDHEN, CDR2 SYDVKM. The CDR3 spells CASSLYSGRASNEQFF. The CDR3 region has the DNA TGTGCCAGCAGTTTATACAGCGGGAGGGCCAGCAATGAGCAGTTCTTC.

The V and J genes are TRBV3-1 (or the pseudogene TRBV3-2) and TRBJ2-3; the D is unclear. The CDR3 length is 13 residues. Per the germline V gene, CDR1 is LGHDT and CDR2 is YNNKEL (reference sequence). V shed 4 bases and J shed 0 bases, with 5 bases lying between them. The CDR3 DNA follows: TGTGCCAGCAGCCGGCAGAGCACAGATACGCAGTATTTT. Its translation is CASSRQSTDTQYF.

The gene calls are TRBV19 and TRBJ1-5, with 7 bases aligning to TRBD1. Germline V gene data show CDR1 as LNHDA and CDR2 as SQIVND (reference sequence). V trimming: 5 bases; J trimming: 0 bases; junction bases outside the gene matches: 7. This CDR3 contains 16 residues. The CDR3, as DNA: TGTGCCAGTAGTGAACAGGGGACATATAGCAATCAGCCCCAGCATTTT. Protein: CASSEQGTYSNQPQHF. The full variable domain, its missing parts supplied by reference TRBV19 and TRBJ1-5, is DGGITQSPKYLFRKEGQNVTLSCEQNLNHDAMYWYRQDPGQGLRLIYYSQIVNDFQKGDIAEGYSVSREKKESFPLTVTSAQKNPTAFYLCASSEQGTYSNQPQHFGDGTRLSIL.

This clone has just one count. The rearrangement links TRBV27 to TRBJ1-2; 8 bases line up with TRBD1. The CDR3 totals 15 residues. Germline trimming cut 3 bases from V and 4 bases from J; bases unmatched to any gene: 7. Germline V CDR1 and CDR2: MNHEY, SMNVEV (reference sequence). The CDR3: CASSLSGGKAYGYTF. The CDR3 nucleotides read TGTGCCAGCAGTTTGTCAGGGGGCAAGGCCTATGGCTACACCTTC.

The V call is TRBV6-5, the J call TRBJ1-2; 9 positions agree with TRBD1. This CDR3 has 12 residues. Germline lookup yields CDR1 MNHEY and CDR2 SVGAGI. The V and J ends lost 8 bases and 7 bases, in that order; junction bases with no gene match: 5. CDR3 sequence reads: CASLGTGPGYTF. CDR3 sequence (DNA): TGTGCCAGCCTCGGGACAGGGCCTGGCTACACCTTC.

The rearrangement links TRBV7-3 to TRBJ2-1; D is ambiguous. Germline CDR1 reads SGHTA; CDR2 reads FQGTGA. With 4 bases removed from V and 3 bases from J, the gap between germline ends came to 13 bases. The CDR3 sequence is 15 residues long. For the CDR3, the DNA is TGTGCCAGCAGCTCCCGGCTAGGTCTCTACAATGAGCAGTTCTTC. Its protein product is CASSSRLGLYNEQFF.

The J gene is TRBJ2-3, the V gene TRBV2; possible D gene TRBD2, 5 bases. V lost 8 bases, J lost 0 bases, and 12 bases lay in between. The CDR3 runs to 14 residues. Per germline, CDR1 SNHLY and CDR2 FYNNEI. The CDR3 DNA is TGTGCCAGCCGGGAACTCCTAAGCACAGATACGCAGTATTTT. Translated: CASRELLSTDTQYF.

The V gene is TRBV20-1, the J gene TRBJ1-4; no clear D gene. The germline V and J ends were trimmed by 6 bases and 11 bases, with 10 bases remaining between them. Germline lookup yields CDR1 DFQATT and CDR2 SNEGSKA (reference sequence). The CDR3 has 10 amino acids. The CDR3 loop is CSASPGKLFF. The CDR3 DNA follows: TGCAGTGCCTCACCCGGTAAACTGTTTTTT.

The count of this clone is one. V and J are TRBV2 and TRBJ1-2, with D perhaps matching TRBD1 (6 bases). V lost 6 bases and J 0 bases, leaving 14 bases between the germline ends. From germline, CDR1 is SNHLY and CDR2 FYNNEI. CDR3 length: 15 amino acids. CDR3 sequence (DNA): TGTGCCAGCAGCCTCACGACAGGCGCTAACTATGGCTACACCTTC. It is translated as CASSLTTGANYGYTF.

The chain links TRBV19 to TRBJ2-1; maybe TRBD2 (6 bases). V was shortened by 2 bases and J by 2 bases, with 13 bases between the two germline ends. Per the germline V gene, CDR1 is LNHDA and CDR2 is SQIVND (reference sequence). CDR3 length equals 16 residues. For the CDR3, the DNA is TGTGCCAGTAGTATATTAGCGGCGACGCCCTACAATGAGCAGTTCTTC. This gives the protein CASSILAATPYNEQFF.

The chain couples TRBV29-1 to TRBJ1-1; 7 bases fit TRBD1. The CDR3 has 12 amino acids. The trim removed 4 bases at V and 3 bases at J, leaving 2 bases unmatched. Germline CDR1 SQVTM, CDR2 ANQGSEA. The CDR3 region has the DNA TGCAGCGTTGGACAGGGTGACACTGAAGCTTTCTTT. Translated: CSVGQGDTEAFF.

The CDR3 spells CATRDRGHEQYF. In DNA, the CDR3 is TGTGCCACCCGGGACAGGGGGCATGAGCAGTACTTC. V is TRBV27 and J is TRBJ2-7; the match to TRBD1 covers 12 bases. With V trimmed by 10 bases and J by 7 bases, 5 bases remained unmatched. CDR3 length: 12 residues. CDR1 MNHEY and CDR2 SMNVEV come from the germline V gene (reference sequence).

In this sample, this clone turned up a few times. V usage is TRBV27 and J usage is TRBJ1-6; possibly TRBD1 for D (5 bases). The CDR3 extends over 13 amino acids. V dropped 4 bases and J dropped 8 bases, with 9 bases sitting between them. Germline CDR1 and CDR2: MNHEY and SMNVEV (reference sequence). CDR3 loop: CASSSTRDSPLHF. The CDR3 DNA sequence: TGTGCCAGCAGTTCCACCAGGGATTCACCCCTCCACTTT.

The chain combines TRBV6-5 with TRBJ2-1; 12 bases are a match to TRBD2. The CDR3 covers 13 residues. The germline V gene has CDR1 MNHEY and CDR2 SVGAGI. Losses at the gene ends were 5 bases for V and 11 bases for J; bases not matched to a gene: 4. In nucleotides, the CDR3 is TGTGCCAGCAGTCAGGGACTAGCGGGCAAGCAGTTCTTC. It specifies CASSQGLAGKQFF.

This chain uses TRBV28 with TRBJ2-3; TRBD1 is a possible D gene (6 bases). This CDR3 is 14 amino acids long. CDR1 is MDHEN, CDR2 SYDVKM, per germline. V dropped 8 bases and J dropped 2 bases, with 14 bases sitting between them. The DNA of the CDR3 is TGTGCCAGCGAGGGGGTTCGGGTCACAGATACGCAGTATTTT. This encodes CASEGVRVTDTQYF.

The rearrangement uses TRBV5-1 and TRBJ2-3; TRBD2 matches 12 bases. The CDR3 spans 19 residues. J was trimmed by 4 bases and V by 0 bases; bases with no gene match: 12. Germline CDR1 SGHRS, CDR2 YFSETQ. The CDR3 nucleotides read TGCGCCAGCAGCTTGGGGGCCTTTGGACTAGCGGGATTCGCAGATACGCAGTATTTT. Amino acid sequence: CASSLGAFGLAGFADTQYF.

The V call is TRBV7-6, the J call TRBJ2-7, with D possibly TRBD2 on 7 matching bases. V was pared by 5 bases and J by 3 bases, with 26 bases between. Germline V lookup: CDR1 SGHVS, CDR2 FNYEAQ. CDR3 length: 18 residues. CDR3 residues: CASSRMTGGGRGGYEQYF. The CDR3, as DNA: TGTGCCAGCAGCCGTATGACAGGTGGCGGGAGAGGCGGCTACGAGCAGTACTTC.

The chain employs TRBV7-6 and TRBJ1-2; 8 bases map to TRBD1. The junction had 9 bases not matched to a gene; V was cut back by 5 bases and J by 1 base. Germline V gene sequence: CDR1 SGHVS, CDR2 FNYEAQ. CDR3 length: 16 residues. CDR3 sequence: CASSTGTGYFNYGYTF. The CDR3, as DNA: TGTGCCAGCAGCACCGGGACAGGTTACTTTAACTATGGCTACACCTTC.

The chain combines TRBV25-1 with TRBJ2-3, with D possibly TRBD2 on 5 matching bases. This CDR3 region has 14 residues. V was cut by 4 bases and J by 2 bases, with 10 bases left in between. Per germline, CDR1 MGHDK and CDR2 SYGVNS. The chain's CDR3 is CASSVGLSTDTQYF. CDR3 sequence (DNA): TGTGCCAGCAGTGTTGGACTTTCCACAGATACGCAGTATTTT.

The rearrangement links TRBV5-1 to TRBJ2-7; D is possibly TRBD1 (6 bases). The CDR3 is 13 residues long. Germline loops: CDR1 SGHRS, CDR2 YFSETQ. Trimming left V 5 bases short and J 6 bases short, with 15 bases between. The CDR3 loop is CASRGQGQGEQYF. DNA for the CDR3: TGCGCCAGCAGAGGGCAGGGGCAAGGCGAGCAGTACTTC. The full variable domain, completed using reference TRBV5-1 and TRBJ2-7, is KAGVTQTPRYLIKTRGQQVTLSCSPISGHRSVSWYQQTPGQGLQFLFEYFSETQRNKGNFPGRFSGRQFSNSRSEMNVSTLELGDSALYLCASRGQGQGEQYFGPGTRLTVT.

This chain connects TRBV2 to TRBJ2-1; D ambiguous. V lost 7 bases and J lost 10, with 8 bases in between. CDR3 length: 10 residues. CDR1 is SNHLY and CDR2 is FYNNEI in the germline V gene. CDR3 sequence reads: CASTELEQFF. CDR3 nucleotides: TGTGCCAGCACCGAACTGGAGCAGTTCTTC.